This T cell receptor (beta chain) emerged from a study of blood T cell repertoires in COVID-19. The study drew participants aged about 18 to 89 years from approximately 23 US areas. Cohort placement rested on clinical history that participants reported themselves. Repertoires were generated with immunoSEQ multiplex PCR, while TCRdb's copy carries only in-frame clones and drops some. The data hold fewer than 400,000 clones, with roughly nine tenths observed a single time. With 3 bases clipped from V and 4 bases from J, the junction kept 6 bases outside the gene matches. The length of the CDR3 is 15 residues. Germline CDR1 is MRHNA and CDR2 is SNTAGT.

The receptor comes from a man aged 60 to 75 who had recovered from COVID-19. Sequences were obtained from PBMCs or T cells enriched from blood (not recorded which). The rearrangement uses TRBV6-4 and TRBJ1-2, with 9 bases aligning to TRBD1. CDR3: CASSERTGVSYGYTF. The CDR3 DNA follows: TGTGCCAGCAGTGAAAGGACAGGGGTTTCCTATGGCTACACCTTC.